The next 6 T cell receptor beta chains were all read from a single sample in a study of blood T cell repertoires in COVID-19. Sequencing was performed with immunoSEQ multiplex PCR; in TCRdb, only in-frame clones are kept and a portion is missing. The data show 150,000 to 200,000 clones, approximately 82% seen once. Sequencing input: peripheral blood. The receptor source for this set is an older man who had recovered from COVID-19.

The CDR3: CSASTGKGGEQYF. The DNA of the CDR3 is TGCAGTGCTAGTACAGGGAAAGGAGGCGAGCAGTACTTC. The J gene is TRBJ2-7, the V gene TRBV20-1, with D possibly TRBD1 on 6 matching bases. Germline CDR1 DFQATT, CDR2 SNEGSKA (reference sequence). Trimming pared 3 bases from V and 6 bases from J, leaving 15 bases between. This CDR3 has 13 residues.

The chain carries TRBV6-2 or TRBV6-3 and TRBJ2-3; no clear D. The CDR3 sequence is 16 residues long. V was shortened by 2 bases and J by 2 bases, with 14 bases between the two germline ends. Germline V CDR1 and CDR2: MNHEY, SVGEGT. The CDR3 coding sequence is TGTGCCAGCAGTTACGTCCGGCAGGCGAACACAGATACGCAGTATTTT. This encodes CASSYVRQANTDTQYF.

This clone has a single count. This rearrangement joins TRBV19 to TRBJ2-1, with TRBD2 matching 16 bases. The CDR3 is 17 residues long. The trim removed 6 bases at V and 3 bases at J, leaving 5 bases unmatched. CDR1 LNHDA and CDR2 SQIVND come from the germline V gene (reference sequence). The CDR3, as DNA: TGTGCCAGTAGACCCGGGACTAGCGGGAGGGTCTACAATGAGCAGTTCTTC. This sequence encodes CASRPGTSGRVYNEQFF.

V gene TRBV27 combines with J gene TRBJ2-5; possible D gene TRBD1, 6 bases. CDR1 and CDR2 from the germline V gene are MNHEY and SMNVEV (reference sequence). V lost 9 bases to trimming and J lost 4 bases, with 18 bases between them. The length of the CDR3 is 14 residues. The CDR3 is CASCLDRLSETQYF. In DNA form, the CDR3 reads TGTGCCAGTTGCTTGGACAGACTGTCAGAGACCCAGTACTTC.

The chain carries TRBV6-6 and TRBJ2-5, with 9 bases that match TRBD2. This CDR3 is 15 amino acids long. J lost 4 bases, V lost 6 bases, and 9 bases had no gene match. Germline V gives CDR1 MNHNY, CDR2 SVGAGI (reference sequence). The CDR3 reads CASRRINSGGETQYF. The CDR3 bases are TGTGCCAGCAGGAGAATAAATAGCGGGGGAGAGACCCAGTACTTC.

The chain uses TRBV6-5 and TRBJ2-7; perhaps TRBD1 as D (6 bases). This CDR3 is built from 15 residues. Trimming cost V 7 bases and J 1 base, with 17 bases left between them. CDR1 MNHEY and CDR2 SVGAGI come from the germline V gene. The CDR3 DNA follows: TGTGCCAGCACCCGACAGCAAGGGGGATCCTACGAGCAGTACTTC. Translating it yields CASTRQQGGSYEQYF.